These 16 T cell receptor beta chains came from one sample sequenced in a study of blood T cell repertoires in COVID-19 (dated by TCRdb to 2020 to 2021). The library was prepared using the immunoSEQ multiplex PCR assay. Not all clones reach the TCRdb copy of this immuneACCESS table, which keeps in-frame sequences only. Checked studies attribute under half of the gap to unresolved V genes and leave the rest unexplained. This sample has 190,000 or so clones in its table, and around nine tenths of those were observed once. The top ten constitute approximately 6.2% of the sample. Sequencing used peripheral blood. Every receptor here comes from a man between 60 and 75 years old who had recovered from COVID-19.

The chain joins TRBV6-2 or TRBV6-3 to TRBJ1-1; D is ambiguous. Germline assignment: CDR1 MNHEY and CDR2 SVGEGT. This CDR3 contains 14 residues. The V gene lost 6 bases and the J gene lost 4 bases, with 15 bases spanning the gap. The chain's CDR3 is CASSPPYRGTEAFF. The CDR3 nucleotides are TGTGCCAGCAGCCCTCCCTATCGAGGCACTGAAGCTTTCTTT.

The chain links TRBV5-6 to TRBJ1-5; TRBD1 matches 8 bases. There are 16 residues in the CDR3. J lost 5 bases, V lost 0 bases, and 7 bases had no gene match. CDR1 and CDR2 from the germline V gene are SGHDT and YYEEEE. The CDR3 loop is CASSLGPGQVYQPQHF. CDR3 bases: TGTGCCAGCAGCTTGGGGCCGGGACAGGTTTATCAGCCCCAGCATTTT.

This chain links TRBV5-1 with TRBJ2-1; perhaps TRBD1 as D (7 bases). The CDR3 is made up of 16 amino acids. V gave up 4 bases and J gave up 9 bases, with 23 bases separating them. Germline CDR1 SGHRS, CDR2 YFSETQ. DNA of the CDR3: TGCGCCAGCAGCCCCTTCAGGGGGGATCGACGAGGTGAGCAGTTCTTC. Its translation: CASSPFRGDRRGEQFF.

V is TRBV13 and J is TRBJ2-1; a weak D match, TRBD2 (6 bases). The CDR3 totals 16 residues. Trimming removed 6 bases from V and 4 bases from J, with 19 bases in between. CDR1 and CDR2 (germline): PRHDT, FYEKMQ (reference sequence). The CDR3 DNA reads as TGTGCCAGCAGTTTTACTCGGGAGACGTCTTACAATGAGCAGTTCTTC. The encoded protein is CASSFTRETSYNEQFF.

The chain couples TRBV5-1 to TRBJ1-1; D gene uncertain. Germline V gives CDR1 SGHRS, CDR2 YFSETQ. This CDR3 is built from 13 residues. Trimming removed 4 bases at V and 7 bases at J, with 14 bases between. The DNA for the CDR3 is TGCGCCAGCAGCCACGGTTCTGGACTTGAAGCTTTCTTT. The encoded protein is CASSHGSGLEAFF. Looking up the rest from reference TRBV5-1 and TRBJ1-1 gives the full variable domain: KAGVTQTPRYLIKTRGQQVTLSCSPISGHRSVSWYQQTPGQGLQFLFEYFSETQRNKGNFPGRFSGRQFSNSRSEMNVSTLELGDSALYLCASSHGSGLEAFFGQGTRLTVV.

The chain joins TRBV7-9 to TRBJ1-5; D not certain. The CDR3 consists of 13 residues. In germline, CDR1 is SEHNR, CDR2 FQNEAQ (reference sequence). With 5 bases removed from V and 5 bases from J, the gap between germline ends came to 10 bases. The CDR3 region has the DNA TGTGCCAGCAGCCTAATGGAGGATCAGCCCCAGCATTTT. The encoded protein is CASSLMEDQPQHF.

J is TRBJ2-2 and V is TRBV7-2; D not certain. CDR1 is SGHTA and CDR2 is FQGNSA in the germline V gene. V dropped 4 bases and J dropped 6 bases, with 12 bases sitting between them. CDR3 length: 14 amino acids. In nucleotides, the CDR3 is TGTGCCAGCAGCTCCTCGCAGGTGGCCGGGGAGCTGTTTTTT. Translating gives CASSSSQVAGELFF.

V and J are TRBV9 and TRBJ2-5; 9 nucleotides line up with TRBD1. V lost 0 bases and J lost 0; bases outside the gene matches: 3. CDR1 and CDR2 from the germline V gene are SGDLS and YYNGEE. The CDR3 contains 16 residues. CDR3 protein: CASSVGTGDNQETQYF. The CDR3 nucleotides read TGTGCCAGCAGCGTAGGGACAGGGGACAACCAAGAGACCCAGTACTTC.

This rearrangement joins TRBV19 to TRBJ1-4; 10 bases are shared with TRBD1. This CDR3 contains 15 residues. The germline V gene encodes CDR1 LNHDA and CDR2 SQIVND (reference sequence). V was pared by 6 bases and J by 5 bases, with 6 bases of the junction left unmatched. CDR3 DNA: TGTGCCAGTAGGAGACCGGGACAGGGGAATGAAAAACTGTTTTTT. Amino acids: CASRRPGQGNEKLFF.

V gene TRBV27 combines with J gene TRBJ1-4; a weak D match, TRBD1 (6 bases). Between the trimmed V and J ends, which lost 4 bases and 10 bases, there was a span of 13 bases. The CDR3 sequence is 13 residues long. Germline V CDR1 and CDR2: MNHEY, SMNVEV (reference sequence). The DNA of the CDR3 is TGTGCCAGCAGTTACAGACAGGTTGGAAAACTGTTTTTT. Translation: CASSYRQVGKLFF.

This rearrangement joins TRBV14 to TRBJ2-7, with D uncertain. Germline V gene lookup returns CDR1 SGHDN and CDR2 FVKESK. The CDR3 extends over 12 amino acids. Trimming took 0 bases from V and 9 from J, leaving 9 bases between them. CDR3 coding DNA: TGTGCCAGCAGCCAAGACACGCTCGGGCAGTACTTC. This translates into CASSQDTLGQYF.

The rearrangement links TRBV14 to TRBJ2-2; TRBD2 might be the D (6 bases). Trimming removed 4 bases at V and 4 bases at J, with 7 bases between. Germline CDR1 reads SGHDN; CDR2 reads FVKESK. CDR3 length: 13 amino acids. CDR3 region: CASSLAATGELFF. CDR3 coding DNA: TGTGCCAGCAGCCTAGCGGCCACCGGGGAGCTGTTTTTT.

The chain recombines TRBV5-6 with TRBJ1-4; no firm D call. The V gene lost 2 bases and the J gene lost 11 bases, with 13 bases spanning the gap. Germline V gives CDR1 SGHDT, CDR2 YYEEEE. This CDR3 is built from 13 residues. CDR3: CASSLGSSGKLFF. The CDR3 DNA reads TGTGCCAGCAGCTTAGGTAGCTCTGGGAAACTGTTTTTT.

The rearrangement joins TRBV5-1 to TRBJ2-5; TRBD2 agrees at 13 bases. Trimming removed 1 base from V and 1 base from J; junction bases left unmatched: 1. The length of the CDR3 is 16 residues. The germline CDR1 and CDR2 sequences are SGHRS and YFSETQ. The chain's CDR3 is CASSLRLAGGQETQYF. The CDR3 DNA is TGCGCCAGCAGCTTGCGACTAGCGGGAGGCCAAGAGACCCAGTACTTC.

The rearrangement links TRBV3-1 (or the pseudogene TRBV3-2) to TRBJ1-3, with D uncertain. V shed 0 bases and J shed 2 bases, with 14 bases lying between them. CDR1 and CDR2 (germline): LGHDT, YNNKEL (reference sequence). The CDR3 runs 17 residues. CDR3 nucleotides: TGTGCCAGCAGCCAAGACGGGCCCGGGGTACCTGGAAACACCATATATTTT. Translating gives CASSQDGPGVPGNTIYF.

The V and J genes are TRBV30 and TRBJ2-7, with 8 bases aligning to TRBD2. Germline V gives CDR1 GTSNPN, CDR2 SVGIG (reference sequence). CDR3 size: 14 residues. The ends lost 1 base at V and 1 base at J; junction bases unmatched: 3. This CDR3 is CAWSAGLGSYEQYF. CDR3 sequence (DNA): TGTGCCTGGAGTGCGGGACTAGGATCCTACGAGCAGTACTTC.